The source of this T cell receptor beta chain is a study of cytomegalovirus exposure and HLA in healthy donors. Regarding this clone: Its target is not known.

Findings and caveats of the study: The later analysis indicated that the majority of CMV-associated TCR beta chains appeared HLA-restricted.

The PCR had 60 Vbeta and 13 Jbeta primers. The assay was immunoSEQ multiplex PCR, and TCRdb's table has in-frame clones only and misses some. The sample has 150,000 to 200,000 clones, roughly four fifths seen once. The CDR3 has 14 residues. Germline V gene data show CDR1 as KGHSH and CDR2 as LQKENI. Germline trimming cut 3 bases from V and 7 bases from J; bases unmatched to any gene: 6. The gene calls are TRBV18 and TRBJ1-5, with TRBD1 matching 7 bases. This clonotype was sampled from a woman aged 40 to 50 in good health and CMV-seronegative. Material for sequencing was PBMCs. CDR3 sequence reads: CASSPNDRVQPQHF. The CDR3 coding sequence is TGTGCCAGCTCACCTAACGACAGGGTACAGCCCCAGCATTTT.